The 25 T cell receptor beta chains given below trace back to one sample, sequenced in a study of cytomegalovirus exposure and HLA in healthy donors. With 60 Vbeta and 13 Jbeta primers, the PCR was carried out. Repertoires were generated with immunoSEQ multiplex PCR, while TCRdb's copy carries only in-frame clones and drops some. The repertoire holds about 90,000 clones, with 65% to 80% as singletons. Sequencing was carried out using PBMCs. The source of these receptors is a woman in her late teens or twenties in good health and CMV-seropositive.

This clone showed up just a few times. V gene TRBV30 combines with J gene TRBJ2-5; 7 bases are a match to TRBD1. With the DNA end fitting TRBJ2-7 better, the J assignment may be wrong. This CDR3 spans 16 amino acids. In germline, CDR1 is GTSNPN, CDR2 SVGIG (reference sequence). The CDR3 region has the DNA TGTGCCTGGAGTGGACGCCTGGGACAGCTTAGTTACGAGCAGTACTTC. It encodes CAWSGRLGQLSYEQYF.

In regard to this clone: At the DNA level, this CDR3 is encoded by other sequences in the same sample as well. The V gene is TRBV5-4, the J gene TRBJ2-1; 10 positions agree with TRBD2. V lost 3 bases to trimming and J lost 3 bases; unmatched junction nucleotides: 0. The CDR3 runs 14 residues. Per the germline V gene, CDR1 is SGHNT and CDR2 is YYREEE (reference sequence). The CDR3 here is CASSSSGSYNEQFF. CDR3 coding DNA: TGTGCCAGCAGCTCTAGCGGGAGCTACAATGAGCAGTTCTTC.

The chain is built from TRBV29-1 and TRBJ1-5; 7 bases align to TRBD1. Per germline, CDR1 SQVTM and CDR2 ANQGSEA. Trimming took 6 bases from V and 4 from J; bases not matched to a gene: 6. The CDR3 sequence is 13 residues long. The CDR3 DNA is TGCAGCGTCTATACAGGGGCGAATCAGCCCCAGCATTTT. Translation: CSVYTGANQPQHF.

The rearrangement joins TRBV2 to TRBJ2-3; TRBD2 matches at 7 bases. This CDR3 region has 14 residues. V dropped 7 bases and J dropped 2; count of bases not matched to a gene: 6. Germline V gives CDR1 SNHLY, CDR2 FYNNEI. The CDR3 region is CASKDWDYTDTQYF. The DNA for the CDR3 is TGTGCCAGCAAGGATTGGGACTACACAGATACGCAGTATTTT. The variable domain in full, completed from reference TRBV2 and TRBJ2-3, reads EPEVTQTPSHQVTQMGQEVILRCVPISNHLYFYWYRQILGQKVEFLVSFYNNEISEKSEIFDDQFSVERPDGSNFTLKIRSTKLEDSAMYFCASKDWDYTDTQYFGPGTRLTVL.

This sequence joins TRBV9 and TRBJ2-2, with D possibly being TRBD1 (5 bases). Germline CDR1 is SGDLS and CDR2 is YYNGEE. This CDR3 has 18 amino acids. The V and J ends lost 0 bases and 6 bases respectively, with 21 bases between them. Here the CDR3 DNA reads TGTGCCAGCAGCGTAGCCCGGGCAGGGTCTGGATCTCCCGGGGAGCTGTTTTTT. Its protein product is CASSVARAGSGSPGELFF.

The CDR3 DNA reads as TGTGCCAGCCACGGGGGGGAGACCCAGTACTTC. Its protein is CASHGGETQYF. The chain has TRBV5-4 and TRBJ2-5, with 7 bases matching TRBD2. This CDR3 is built from 11 residues. Unmatched junction bases numbered 2, after V lost 7 bases and J lost 5 bases. Germline lookup yields CDR1 SGHNT and CDR2 YYREEE (reference sequence).

The rearrangement joins TRBV6-5 to TRBJ1-4; 8 nucleotides align to TRBD1. This CDR3 region has 15 residues. Germline assignment: CDR1 MNHEY and CDR2 SVGAGI. V lost 7 bases and J lost 11; bases outside the gene matches: 15. The CDR3 nucleotides read TGTGCCAGCAATAAAGGGCCCGACAGGGGAGCGAAACTGTTTTTT. It translates to CASNKGPDRGAKLFF.

The chain has TRBV5-4 and TRBJ2-7, with TRBD1 matching over 7 bases. V trimming: 4 bases; J trimming: 1 base; junction bases outside the gene matches: 2. CDR3 size: 13 residues. The germline gives CDR1 SGHNT, CDR2 YYREEE (reference sequence). CDR3 DNA sequence: TGTGCCAGCAGCGTACAGGGGTCCTACGAGCAGTACTTC. It is translated as CASSVQGSYEQYF.

The gene calls are TRBV18 and TRBJ2-7; tentative D call: TRBD1 (5 bases). The CDR3 covers 13 residues. The germline CDR1 and CDR2 sequences are KGHSH and LQKENI. V was cut by 0 bases and J by 2 bases, with 5 bases left in between. The chain's CDR3 is CASSPPGPYEQYF. CDR3 DNA sequence: TGTGCCAGCTCACCACCGGGGCCCTACGAGCAGTACTTC.

This chain links TRBV19 with TRBJ2-7; TRBD2 matches at 13 bases. Germline V gene data show CDR1 as LNHDA and CDR2 as SQIVND (reference sequence). The CDR3 sequence is 15 residues long. V was clipped by 3 bases and J by 6 bases; unmatched bases: 5. Written as DNA, the CDR3 is TGTGCCAGTAGTATTGGAACTAGCGGGGGGGGCGAGCAGTACTTC. Residues: CASSIGTSGGGEQYF.

The rearrangement uses TRBV6-6 and TRBJ2-1; weak D call: TRBD2 (5 bases). The CDR3 extends over 14 amino acids. The germline CDR1 and CDR2 sequences are MNHNY and SVGAGI (reference sequence). V dropped 3 bases and J dropped 6 bases, with 12 bases sitting between them. In DNA form, the CDR3 reads TGTGCCAGCAGTTATGATGCGGGTTTCAATGAGCAGTTCTTC. Its protein product is CASSYDAGFNEQFF.

This clone was found once. The rearrangement joins TRBV28 to TRBJ1-4, with unresolved D. The germline CDR1 and CDR2 sequences are MDHEN and SYDVKM. There are 13 residues in the CDR3. The V and J ends lost 2 bases and 8 bases respectively, with 9 bases between them. For the CDR3, the DNA is TGTGCCAGCAGTTTAATCGGCAGGGAAAAACTGTTTTTT. It specifies CASSLIGREKLFF.

J is TRBJ1-1 and V is TRBV7-8, with a weak D call TRBD1 (5 bases). The CDR3 has 13 residues. CDR1 SGHVS and CDR2 FQNEAQ come from the germline V gene. Trimming took 6 bases from V and 0 from J, leaving 8 bases between them. CDR3 sequence (DNA): TGTGCCAGCAGGGGGCAGTTGAACACTGAAGCTTTCTTT. It yields the protein CASRGQLNTEAFF.

The genes are TRBV7-3 and TRBJ2-7; TRBD1 might be the D (6 bases). Trimming pared 5 bases from V and 6 bases from J, leaving 20 bases between. Germline CDR1 is SGHTA and CDR2 is FQGTGA. This CDR3 is 15 amino acids long. CDR3 residues: CASSPRGGRLSEQYF. Here the CDR3 DNA reads TGTGCCAGCAGCCCCAGGGGTGGCCGCCTGTCCGAGCAGTACTTC.

Worth noting for this clone: The sample carries other DNA sequences with the same CDR3. V usage is TRBV20-1 and J usage is TRBJ1-1; tentative D call: TRBD1 (5 bases). Germline loops: CDR1 DFQATT, CDR2 SNEGSKA (reference sequence). CDR3 length: 10 residues. V lost 2 bases, J lost 8 bases, and 6 bases lay in between. The CDR3 reads CSARRQEAFF. The DNA of the CDR3 is TGCAGTGCTAGACGACAGGAAGCTTTCTTT.

CDR3 coding DNA: TGTGCCAGCAACCAGGGGTGGCCTGAAGCTTTCTTT. This encodes CASNQGWPEAFF. The chain joins TRBV6-1 to TRBJ1-1, with D perhaps TRBD1 (6 bases). V lost 7 bases, J lost 6 bases, and 12 bases lay in between. The germline V gene has CDR1 MNHNS and CDR2 SASEGT. This CDR3 comprises 12 residues.

The chain links TRBV28 to TRBJ1-1; possibly TRBD1 for D (5 bases). V shed 6 bases and J shed 1 base, with 12 bases lying between them. This CDR3 contains 14 residues. Germline V gene lookup returns CDR1 MDHEN and CDR2 SYDVKM. The CDR3 region is CASRPYGANTEAFF. The CDR3 bases are TGTGCCAGCAGACCTTATGGGGCGAACACTGAAGCTTTCTTT.

The chain employs TRBV27 and TRBJ2-2; D is uncertain. CDR3 length: 17 residues. V was clipped by 2 bases and J by 6 bases, with 19 bases between them. The V gene's germline CDR1 is MNHEY and CDR2 SMNVEV (reference sequence). DNA of the CDR3: TGTGCCAGCAGTTTAAACGGTCCGCGAGGATATCCCGGGGAGCTGTTTTTT. Translation: CASSLNGPRGYPGELFF.

This clone was recorded a few times. The chain employs TRBV6-5 and TRBJ1-1, with D perhaps matching TRBD1 (6 bases). The CDR3 loop spans 16 amino acids. V shed 2 bases and J shed 4 bases, with 17 bases lying between them. Germline V CDR1 and CDR2: MNHEY, SVGAGI. The CDR3 loop reads CASSYTDPGDTTEAFF. CDR3 nucleotide sequence: TGTGCCAGCAGTTACACCGACCCAGGGGACACCACTGAAGCTTTCTTT.

The count of this clone is one. The chain joins TRBV15 to TRBJ1-3, with D uncertain. CDR1 LNHNV and CDR2 YYDKDF come from the germline V gene (reference sequence). Trimming removed 1 base from V and 4 bases from J, with 11 bases in between. This CDR3 has 15 residues. CDR3 nucleotides: TGTGCCACCAGCAGAGGCCGGGTGGAGGGAAACACCATATATTTT. Translation gives CATSRGRVEGNTIYF.

The rearrangement joins TRBV5-1 to TRBJ2-7; D not resolved. CDR3 length: 13 residues. Trimming removed 0 bases at V and 3 bases at J, with 7 bases between. Germline V gene lookup returns CDR1 SGHRS and CDR2 YFSETQ. The CDR3 sequence: CASSLDQIYEQYF. The DNA of the CDR3 is TGCGCCAGCAGCTTGGACCAGATCTACGAGCAGTACTTC.

Note on this clone: One junction end disagrees with the germline gene, perhaps due to a read error. The chain joins TRBV7-9 to TRBJ2-7; maybe TRBD1 (6 bases). The CDR3 has 12 amino acids. The germline gives CDR1 SEHNR, CDR2 FQNEAQ (reference sequence). The CDR3 here is CSSASRGNEQYF. The CDR3 DNA reads TGTTCCAGCGCTTCCAGGGGAAACGAGCAGTACTTC.

This chain connects TRBV15 to TRBJ2-5, with TRBD1 matching 9 bases. In germline, CDR1 is LNHNV, CDR2 YYDKDF (reference sequence). After removal of 5 bases from V and 2 bases from J, the junction contained 3 bases not matched to a gene. There are 14 residues in the CDR3. The CDR3 loop is CATSAGTGQETQYF. The CDR3 DNA is TGTGCCACCAGCGCCGGGACAGGGCAAGAGACCCAGTACTTC.

V is TRBV6-1 and J is TRBJ2-6; D is uncertain. The CDR3 is made up of 14 amino acids. CDR1 is MNHNS and CDR2 is SASEGT in the germline V gene. The V gene lost 6 bases and the J gene lost 3 bases, with 9 bases spanning the gap. CDR3 nucleotides: TGTGCCAGCAGCCTTATCCTTGGGGCCAACGTCCTGACTTTC. Amino acid sequence: CASSLILGANVLTF.

V and J are TRBV30 and TRBJ1-1; D is perhaps TRBD1 (5 bases). CDR1 GTSNPN and CDR2 SVGIG come from the germline V gene (reference sequence). CDR3 length: 14 residues. Trimming took 5 bases from V and 4 from J, leaving 17 bases between them. The CDR3 reads CAWGAPGWGTEAFF. The CDR3 DNA reads TGTGCCTGGGGGGCCCCAGGATGGGGCACTGAAGCTTTCTTT.